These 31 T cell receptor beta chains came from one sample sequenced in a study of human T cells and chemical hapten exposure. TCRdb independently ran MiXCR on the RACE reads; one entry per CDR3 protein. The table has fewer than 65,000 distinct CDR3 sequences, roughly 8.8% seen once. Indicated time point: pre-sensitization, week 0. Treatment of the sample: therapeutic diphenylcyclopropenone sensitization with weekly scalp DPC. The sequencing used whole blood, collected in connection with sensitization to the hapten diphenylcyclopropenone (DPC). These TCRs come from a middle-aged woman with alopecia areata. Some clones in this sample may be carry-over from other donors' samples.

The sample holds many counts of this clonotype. The CDR3: CASPGRGPGANVLTF. The CDR3 region has the DNA TGCGCCAGTCCCGGACGGGGACCTGGGGCCAACGTCCTGACTTTC. The chain joins TRBV23-1 to TRBJ2-6; the D gene could be TRBD1 or TRBD2 (5 bases each). TRBV23-1 is recorded as an ORF, its role being uncertain. The CDR3 loop spans 15 amino acids. Trimming left V 9 bases short and J 2 bases short, with 14 bases between.

This CDR3 reads CASSRRTPPEQYF. In DNA, the CDR3 is TGTGCCAGCAGTAGAAGGACCCCTCCCGAGCAGTACTTC. The chain is built from TRBV2 and TRBJ2-7; D is unclear. CDR1 and CDR2 (germline): SNHLY, FYNNEI. The CDR3 is made up of 13 amino acids. Trimming left V 5 bases short and J 6 bases short, with 14 bases between. The variable domain in full, completed from reference TRBV2 and TRBJ2-7, reads EPEVTQTPSHQVTQMGQEVILRCVPISNHLYFYWYRQILGQKVEFLVSFYNNEISEKSEIFDDQFSVERPDGSNFTLKIRSTKLEDSAMYFCASSRRTPPEQYFGPGTRLTVT.

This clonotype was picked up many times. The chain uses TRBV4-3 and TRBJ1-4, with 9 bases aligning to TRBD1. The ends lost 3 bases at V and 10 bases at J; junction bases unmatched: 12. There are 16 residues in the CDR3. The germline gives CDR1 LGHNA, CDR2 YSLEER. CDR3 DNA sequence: TGCGCCAGCAGCCAGGTACAAGGACAGGGGAGTGGAAAACTGTTTTTT. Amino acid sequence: CASSQVQGQGSGKLFF.

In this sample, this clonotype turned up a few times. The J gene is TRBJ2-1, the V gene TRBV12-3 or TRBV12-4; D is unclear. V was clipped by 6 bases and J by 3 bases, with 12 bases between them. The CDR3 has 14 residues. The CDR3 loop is CASSPAAFYNEQFF. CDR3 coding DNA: TGTGCCAGCAGCCCTGCGGCCTTCTACAATGAGCAGTTCTTC.

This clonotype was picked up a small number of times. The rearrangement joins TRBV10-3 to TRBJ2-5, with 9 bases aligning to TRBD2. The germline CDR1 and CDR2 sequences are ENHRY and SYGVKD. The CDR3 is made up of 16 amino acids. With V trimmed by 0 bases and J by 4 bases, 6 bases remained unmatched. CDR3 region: CAISESGRGGTETQYF. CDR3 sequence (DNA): TGTGCCATCAGTGAGTCTGGGCGGGGGGGAACAGAGACCCAGTACTTC.

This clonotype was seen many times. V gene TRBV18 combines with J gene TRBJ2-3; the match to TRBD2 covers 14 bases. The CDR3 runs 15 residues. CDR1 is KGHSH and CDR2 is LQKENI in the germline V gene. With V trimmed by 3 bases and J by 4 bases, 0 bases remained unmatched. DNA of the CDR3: TGTGCCAGCTCACCGACTAGCGGGGGGGCAGATACGCAGTATTTT. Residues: CASSPTSGGADTQYF.

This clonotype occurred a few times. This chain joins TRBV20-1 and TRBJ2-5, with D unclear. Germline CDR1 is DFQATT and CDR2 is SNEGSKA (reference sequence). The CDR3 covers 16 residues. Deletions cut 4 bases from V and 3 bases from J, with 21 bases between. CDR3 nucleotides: TGCAGTGCTATTAATGGCGCGGTTAACGTCAAAGAGACCCAGTACTTC. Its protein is CSAINGAVNVKETQYF.

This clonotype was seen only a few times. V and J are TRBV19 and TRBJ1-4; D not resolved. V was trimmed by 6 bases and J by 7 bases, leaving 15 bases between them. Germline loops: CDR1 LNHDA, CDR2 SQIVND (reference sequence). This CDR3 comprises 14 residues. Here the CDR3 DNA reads TGTGCCAGTAGCCCCCGGAGGTATGGTGAAAAACTGTTTTTT. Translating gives CASSPRRYGEKLFF.

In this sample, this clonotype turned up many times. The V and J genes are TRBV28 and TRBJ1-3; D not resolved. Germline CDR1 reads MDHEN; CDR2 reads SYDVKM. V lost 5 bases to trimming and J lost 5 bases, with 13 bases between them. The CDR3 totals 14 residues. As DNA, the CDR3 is TGTGCCAGCAGTCCAACCGGCAGAAGAAACACCATATATTTT. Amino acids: CASSPTGRRNTIYF.

The CDR3 sequence: CASSWGTSVYEQFF. As DNA, the CDR3 is TGTGCCAGCAGTTGGGGGACTAGCGTCTATGAGCAGTTCTTC. The gene calls are TRBV6-2 or TRBV6-3 and TRBJ2-1; 10 bases fit TRBD2. CDR3 length: 14 amino acids. The germline gives CDR1 MNHEY, CDR2 SVGEGT. Trimming cost V 4 bases and J 8 bases; bases outside gene matches: 5.

The DNA for the CDR3 is TGTGCCAGCAGCTTGGGGCAGGTGAACACCGGGGAGCTGTTTTTT. Amino acids: CASSLGQVNTGELFF. The V gene is TRBV5-6, the J gene TRBJ2-2; D uncertain. Trimming stripped 0 bases from V and 1 base from J, with 7 bases between. The CDR3 runs 15 residues. Germline V gives CDR1 SGHDT, CDR2 YYEEEE. The full variable domain, its missing parts supplied by reference TRBV5-6 and TRBJ2-2, is DAGVTQSPTHLIKTRGQQVTLRCSPKSGHDTVSWYQQALGQGPQFIFQYYEEEERQRGNFPDRFSGHQFPNYSSELNVNALLLGDSALYLCASSLGQVNTGELFFGEGSRLTVL.

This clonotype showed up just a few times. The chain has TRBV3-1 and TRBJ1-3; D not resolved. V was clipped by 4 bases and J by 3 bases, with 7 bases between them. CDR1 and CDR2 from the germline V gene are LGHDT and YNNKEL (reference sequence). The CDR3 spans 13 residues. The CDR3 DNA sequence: TGTGCCAGCAGCCGGACCGGTGGAAACACCATATATTTT. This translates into CASSRTGGNTIYF.

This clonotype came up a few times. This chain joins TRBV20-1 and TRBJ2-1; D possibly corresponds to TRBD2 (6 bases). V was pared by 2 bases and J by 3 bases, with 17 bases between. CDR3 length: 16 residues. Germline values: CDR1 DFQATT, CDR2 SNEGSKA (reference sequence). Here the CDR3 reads CSARPYGTLLYNEQFF. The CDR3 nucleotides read TGCAGTGCTAGACCCTATGGGACTTTACTCTACAATGAGCAGTTCTTC.

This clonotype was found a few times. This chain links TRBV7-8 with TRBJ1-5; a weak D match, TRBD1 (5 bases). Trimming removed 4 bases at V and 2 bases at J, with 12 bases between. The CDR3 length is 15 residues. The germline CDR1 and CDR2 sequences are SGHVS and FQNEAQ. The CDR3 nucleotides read TGTGCCAGCAGCTCCAGGGTGGTAGGCAATCAGCCCCAGCATTTT. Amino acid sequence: CASSSRVVGNQPQHF.

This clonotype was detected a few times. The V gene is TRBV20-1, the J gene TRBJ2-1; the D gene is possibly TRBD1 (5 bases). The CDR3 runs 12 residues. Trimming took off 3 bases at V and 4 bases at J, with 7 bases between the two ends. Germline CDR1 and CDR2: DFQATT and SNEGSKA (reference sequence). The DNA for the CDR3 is TGCAGTGCTAGTAGGGGATACAATGAGCAGTTCTTC. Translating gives CSASRGYNEQFF.

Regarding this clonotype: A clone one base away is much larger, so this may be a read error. The CDR3 DNA follows: TGCGCCAGCAGCTTTGGGGCCCACACAGATACGCAGTATTTT. Amino acids: CASSFGAHTDTQYF. This chain uses TRBV5-1 with TRBJ2-3, with D possibly matching TRBD1 (5 bases). Trimming cost V 2 bases and J 2 bases, with 9 bases left between them. Germline-derived CDR1 and CDR2 are SGHRS and YFSETQ. The CDR3 is 14 residues long.

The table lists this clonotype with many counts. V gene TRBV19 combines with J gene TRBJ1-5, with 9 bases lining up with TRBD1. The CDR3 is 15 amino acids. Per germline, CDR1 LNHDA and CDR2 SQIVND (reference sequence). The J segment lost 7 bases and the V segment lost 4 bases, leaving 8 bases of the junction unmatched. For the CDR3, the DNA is TGTGCCAGTAGTACACCGGGACAGGGCACACAGCCCCAGCATTTT. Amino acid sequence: CASSTPGQGTQPQHF.

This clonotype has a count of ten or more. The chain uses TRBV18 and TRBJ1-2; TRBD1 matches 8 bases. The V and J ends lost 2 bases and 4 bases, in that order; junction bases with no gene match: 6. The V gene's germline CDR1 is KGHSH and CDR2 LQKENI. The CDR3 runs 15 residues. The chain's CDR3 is CASSPKDRGSYGYTF. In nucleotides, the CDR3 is TGTGCCAGCTCACCAAAAGACAGGGGATCCTATGGCTACACCTTC. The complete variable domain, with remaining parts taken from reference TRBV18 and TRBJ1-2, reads NAGVMQNPRHLVRRRGQEARLRCSPMKGHSHVYWYRQLPEEGLKFMVYLQKENIIDESGMPKERFSAEFPKEGPSILRIQQVVRGDSAAYFCASSPKDRGSYGYTFGSGTRLTVV.

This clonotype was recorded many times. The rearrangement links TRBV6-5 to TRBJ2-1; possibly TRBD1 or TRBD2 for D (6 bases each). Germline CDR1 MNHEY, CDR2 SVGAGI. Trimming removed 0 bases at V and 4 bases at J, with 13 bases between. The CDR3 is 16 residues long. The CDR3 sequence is CASSYSKGGGYNEQFF. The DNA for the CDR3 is TGTGCCAGCAGTTACTCGAAGGGGGGCGGGTACAATGAGCAGTTCTTC.

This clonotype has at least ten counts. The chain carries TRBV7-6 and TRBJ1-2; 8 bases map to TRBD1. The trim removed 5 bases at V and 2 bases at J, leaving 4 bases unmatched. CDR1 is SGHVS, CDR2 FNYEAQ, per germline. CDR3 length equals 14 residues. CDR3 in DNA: TGTGCCAGCAGCCAGGACAGGGAAAACTATGGCTACACCTTC. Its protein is CASSQDRENYGYTF.

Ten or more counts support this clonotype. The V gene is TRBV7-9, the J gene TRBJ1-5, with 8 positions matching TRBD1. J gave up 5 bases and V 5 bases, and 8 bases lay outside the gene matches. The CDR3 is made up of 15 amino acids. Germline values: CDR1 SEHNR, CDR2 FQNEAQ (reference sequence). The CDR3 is CASSPGQGGDQPQHF. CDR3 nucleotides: TGTGCCAGCAGCCCCGGACAGGGAGGAGATCAGCCCCAGCATTTT.

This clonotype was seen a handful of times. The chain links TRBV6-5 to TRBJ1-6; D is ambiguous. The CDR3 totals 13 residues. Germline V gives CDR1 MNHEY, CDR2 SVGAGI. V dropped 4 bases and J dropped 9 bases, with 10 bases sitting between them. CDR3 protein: CASSSLGSSPLHF. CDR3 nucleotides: TGTGCCAGCAGTTCCCTGGGGAGTTCACCCCTCCACTTT.

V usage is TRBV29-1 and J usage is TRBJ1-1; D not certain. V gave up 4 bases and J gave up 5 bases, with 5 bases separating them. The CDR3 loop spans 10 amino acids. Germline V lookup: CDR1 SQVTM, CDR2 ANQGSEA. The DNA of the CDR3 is TGCAGCGTTGGAGGGACTGAAGCTTTCTTT. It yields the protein CSVGGTEAFF. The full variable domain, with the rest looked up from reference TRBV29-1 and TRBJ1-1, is SAVISQKPSRDICQRGTSLTIQCQVDSQVTMMFWYRQQPGQSLTLIATANQGSEATYESGFVIDKFPISRPNLTFSTLTVSNMSPEDSSIYLCSVGGTEAFFGQGTRLTVV.

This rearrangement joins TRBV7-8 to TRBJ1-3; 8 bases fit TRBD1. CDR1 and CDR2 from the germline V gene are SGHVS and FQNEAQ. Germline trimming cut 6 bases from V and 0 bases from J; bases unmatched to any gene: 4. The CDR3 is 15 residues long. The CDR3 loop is CASRPTGGSGNTIYF. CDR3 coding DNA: TGTGCCAGCAGGCCCACAGGGGGCTCTGGAAACACCATATATTTT.

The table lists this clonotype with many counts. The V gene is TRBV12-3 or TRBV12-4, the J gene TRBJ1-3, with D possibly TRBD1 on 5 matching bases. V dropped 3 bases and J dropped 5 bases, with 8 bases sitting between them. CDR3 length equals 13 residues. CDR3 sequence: CASSFAGRNTIYF. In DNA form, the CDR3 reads TGTGCCAGCAGTTTTGCAGGGAGAAACACCATATATTTT.

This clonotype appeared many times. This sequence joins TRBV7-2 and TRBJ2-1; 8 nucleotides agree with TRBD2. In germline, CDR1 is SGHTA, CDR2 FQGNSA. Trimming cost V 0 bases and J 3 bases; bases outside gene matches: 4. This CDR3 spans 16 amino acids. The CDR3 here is CASSLAGGAVYNEQFF. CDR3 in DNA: TGTGCCAGCAGCTTAGCCGGGGGGGCCGTCTACAATGAGCAGTTCTTC.

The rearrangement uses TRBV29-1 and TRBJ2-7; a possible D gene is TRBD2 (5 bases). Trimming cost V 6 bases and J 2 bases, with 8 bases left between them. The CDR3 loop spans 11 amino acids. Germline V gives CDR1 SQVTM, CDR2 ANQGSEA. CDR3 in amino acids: CSVPGTYEQYF. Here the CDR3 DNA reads TGCAGCGTACCCGGGACCTACGAGCAGTACTTC.

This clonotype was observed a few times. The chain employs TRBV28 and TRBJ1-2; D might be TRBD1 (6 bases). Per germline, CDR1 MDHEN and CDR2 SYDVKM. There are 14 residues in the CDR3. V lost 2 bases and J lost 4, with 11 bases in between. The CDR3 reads CASSLKLTGYGYTF. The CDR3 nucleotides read TGTGCCAGCAGTTTAAAGCTGACAGGCTATGGCTACACCTTC.

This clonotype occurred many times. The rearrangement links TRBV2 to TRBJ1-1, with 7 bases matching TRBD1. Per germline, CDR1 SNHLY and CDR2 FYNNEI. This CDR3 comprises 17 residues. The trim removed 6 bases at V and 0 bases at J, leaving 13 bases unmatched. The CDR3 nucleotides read TGTGCCAGCAGGGTAACTACAGGGGAACACCTGAACACTGAAGCTTTCTTT. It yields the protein CASRVTTGEHLNTEAFF.

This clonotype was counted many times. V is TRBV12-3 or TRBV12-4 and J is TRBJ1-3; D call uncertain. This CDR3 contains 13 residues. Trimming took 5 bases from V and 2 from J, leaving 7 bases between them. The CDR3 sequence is CASSLRPGNTIYF. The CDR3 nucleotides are TGTGCCAGCAGTCTCCGTCCTGGAAACACCATATATTTT.

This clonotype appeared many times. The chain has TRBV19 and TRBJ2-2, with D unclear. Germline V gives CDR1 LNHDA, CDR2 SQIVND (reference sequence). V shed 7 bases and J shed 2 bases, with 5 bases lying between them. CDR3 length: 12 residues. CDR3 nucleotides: TGTGCCAGTAATAGAAACACCGGGGAGCTGTTTTTT. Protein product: CASNRNTGELFF.